A single sample is the source of the 29 T cell receptor beta chains below, sequenced in a study of blood T cell repertoires in COVID-19. Repertoires were generated with immunoSEQ multiplex PCR, while TCRdb's copy carries only in-frame clones and drops some. The data contain almost 200,000 clones, around 85% of them singletons. What was sequenced was peripheral blood. These receptors were obtained from a man in his sixties with COVID-19, enrolled during active disease.

V gene TRBV30 combines with J gene TRBJ2-6; 11 positions agree with TRBD1. The V gene's germline CDR1 is GTSNPN and CDR2 SVGIG (reference sequence). This CDR3 comprises 19 residues. V trimming: 0 bases; J trimming: 3 bases; junction bases outside the gene matches: 10. As DNA, the CDR3 is TGTGCCTGGAGTGTACTTGTCAGGACAGGGGGCTTTGGGGCCAACGTCCTGACTTTC. Translation: CAWSVLVRTGGFGANVLTF.

This chain joins TRBV11-2 and TRBJ1-1; TRBD1 matches at 10 bases. Germline CDR1 SGHAT, CDR2 FQNNGV. The CDR3 is 15 amino acids. Germline trimming cut 6 bases from V and 10 bases from J; bases unmatched to any gene: 14. The CDR3 loop reads CASSQRGQGMGRAFF. CDR3 nucleotides: TGTGCCAGCAGTCAGAGGGGACAGGGGATGGGGAGAGCTTTCTTT. Combining the CDR3 with reference TRBV11-2 and TRBJ1-1 gives the whole variable domain EAGVAQSPRYKIIEKRQSVAFWCNPISGHATLYWYQQILGQGPKLLIQFQNNGVVDDSQLPKDRFSAERLKGVDSTLKIQPAKLEDSAVYLCASSQRGQGMGRAFFGQGTRLTVV.

The chain combines TRBV7-7 with TRBJ2-1, with 15 positions matching TRBD2. Germline V gene data show CDR1 as SSHAT and CDR2 as FNYEAQ (reference sequence). The length of the CDR3 is 18 residues. Trimming cost V 3 bases and J 5 bases; bases outside gene matches: 8. CDR3 nucleotides: TGTGCCAGCAGCTTTTCAGGACTAGCGGGAGGGCTAGACAATGAGCAGTTCTTC. Protein sequence: CASSFSGLAGGLDNEQFF.

The chain uses TRBV7-9 and TRBJ1-6; D gene unclear. Germline loops: CDR1 SEHNR, CDR2 FQNEAQ (reference sequence). Trimming stripped 5 bases from V and 0 bases from J, with 17 bases between. The CDR3 runs 18 residues. Written as DNA, the CDR3 is TGTGCCAGCAGCCCCCCCGCGGCTATGAGCTCCTATAATTCACCCCTCCACTTT. It codes for CASSPPAAMSSYNSPLHF.

The chain has TRBV9 and TRBJ2-6; 10 positions match TRBD2. The V and J ends lost 1 base and 0 bases, in that order; junction bases with no gene match: 1. Looked up from germline, CDR1 is SGDLS and CDR2 is YYNGEE. The CDR3 contains 17 residues. The CDR3 is CASSVPSGSSGANVLTF. CDR3 nucleotide sequence: TGTGCCAGCAGCGTACCTAGCGGGAGCTCTGGGGCCAACGTCCTGACTTTC.

This sequence joins TRBV28 and TRBJ2-1; D unclear. The CDR3 runs 14 residues. The V gene's germline CDR1 is MDHEN and CDR2 SYDVKM. V was pared by 3 bases and J by 0 bases, with 6 bases between. The CDR3: CASSLLSSYNEQFF. Written as DNA, the CDR3 is TGTGCCAGCAGTTTGTTGAGCTCCTACAATGAGCAGTTCTTC. The full variable domain, completed using reference TRBV28 and TRBJ2-1, is DVKVTQSSRYLVKRTGEKVFLECVQDMDHENMFWYRQDPGLGLRLIYFSYDVKMKEKGDIPEGYSVSREKKERFSLILESASTNQTSMYLCASSLLSSYNEQFFGPGTRLTVL.

This sequence joins TRBV10-3 and TRBJ2-6, with D possibly matching TRBD2 (6 bases). The CDR3 spans 17 residues. Germline assignment: CDR1 ENHRY and CDR2 SYGVKD. Trimming stripped 6 bases from V and 6 bases from J, with 21 bases between. CDR3 residues: CAISPGTAGPSANVLTF. The CDR3 bases are TGTGCCATCAGCCCCGGGACTGCTGGCCCTTCGGCCAACGTCCTGACTTTC.

The J gene is TRBJ1-2, the V gene TRBV12-3 or TRBV12-4; 8 nucleotides line up with TRBD1. The CDR3 sequence is 11 residues long. The V segment lost 5 bases and the J segment 12 bases; nucleotides outside the gene matches: 5. The CDR3, as DNA: TGTGCCAGCAGTGCGGACAGGGAAAACACCTTC. Its protein is CASSADRENTF.

The chain carries TRBV15 and TRBJ2-1, with 9 bases aligning to TRBD2. This CDR3 has 18 residues. Germline V gene data show CDR1 as LNHNV and CDR2 as YYDKDF (reference sequence). The V and J ends lost 1 base and 3 bases, in that order; junction bases with no gene match: 10. The DNA of the CDR3 is TGTGCCACCAGCAGAGGTGGGGGCGGGACTAGCCTCTACAATGAGCAGTTCTTC. As protein: CATSRGGGGTSLYNEQFF.

This chain links TRBV6-5 with TRBJ2-3; 7 nucleotides agree with TRBD1. V gave up 6 bases and J gave up 4 bases; unmatched junction bases: 4. This CDR3 comprises 13 residues. Looked up from germline, CDR1 is MNHEY and CDR2 is SVGAGI. Here the CDR3 reads CASSAGTADTQYF. The DNA for the CDR3 is TGTGCCAGCAGCGCCGGGACAGCAGATACGCAGTATTTT.

V gene TRBV6-2 or TRBV6-3 combines with J gene TRBJ1-5; weak D call: TRBD1 (6 bases). V was trimmed by 5 bases and J by 3 bases, leaving 11 bases between them. This CDR3 has 14 amino acids. CDR1 MNHEY and CDR2 SVGEGT come from the germline V gene. The CDR3 sequence: CASSRTEYNQPQHF. CDR3 in DNA: TGTGCCAGCAGTAGGACAGAGTACAATCAGCCCCAGCATTTT.

Concerning this clone: Mismatch with germline at one junction end may stem from a read error. DNA for the CDR3: TGTGTCAGTAGTATCCCCTCGGGGGGCGGGTGGACTGAAGCTTTCTTT. Amino acid sequence: CVSSIPSGGGWTEAFF. This sequence joins TRBV19 and TRBJ1-1; maybe TRBD1 (6 bases). The CDR3 has 16 amino acids. The V gene's germline CDR1 is LNHDA and CDR2 SQIVND (reference sequence). Using reference TRBV19 and TRBJ1-1 for the parts outside the CDR3, the full variable domain is DGGITQSPKYLFRKEGQNVTLSCEQNLNHDAMYWYRQDPGQGLRLIYYSQIVNDFQKGDIAEGYSVSREKKESFPLTVTSAQKNPTAFYLCVSSIPSGGGWTEAFFGQGTRLTVV.

The V call is TRBV4-1, the J call TRBJ2-2; weak D call: TRBD2 (6 bases). CDR3 length: 15 amino acids. In germline, CDR1 is MGHRA, CDR2 YSYEKL. V was clipped by 4 bases and J by 0 bases, with 9 bases between them. CDR3 amino acids: CASSRGLPNTGELFF. The CDR3 coding sequence is TGCGCCAGCAGCCGCGGACTACCGAACACCGGGGAGCTGTTTTTT.

The CDR3 DNA sequence: TGTGCCAGCATCGACAGAGCGGGGAATGGCTACACCTTC. Amino acids: CASIDRAGNGYTF. The rearrangement links TRBV6-7 to TRBJ1-2, with D possibly matching TRBD1 (5 bases). TRBV6-7 is marked as an open reading frame, function uncertain. Trimming removed 7 bases at V and 6 bases at J, with 15 bases between. The CDR3 runs 13 residues.

The chain recombines TRBV5-1 with TRBJ1-1; weak D call: TRBD1 (6 bases). The CDR3 is 14 amino acids. V lost 4 bases, J lost 1 base, and 11 bases lay in between. CDR1 SGHRS and CDR2 YFSETQ come from the germline V gene. The CDR3 is CASSPGVPNTEAFF. The CDR3 region has the DNA TGCGCCAGCAGCCCAGGGGTTCCGAACACTGAAGCTTTCTTT.

The genes are TRBV25-1 and TRBJ1-3; D ambiguous. Germline CDR1 reads MGHDK; CDR2 reads SYGVNS. Trimming shortened V by 0 bases and J by 9 bases, and 9 bases separated the two germline ends. The CDR3 sequence is 13 residues long. The CDR3 region has the DNA TGTGCCAGCAGTGAATATCCTGGCGGCACCATATATTTT. Its translation is CASSEYPGGTIYF.

This clone was counted between two and nine times. The chain employs TRBV27 and TRBJ1-2; TRBD1 matches at 9 bases. Germline trimming cut 8 bases from V and 4 bases from J; bases unmatched to any gene: 5. The CDR3 is 13 amino acids. Germline V gene data show CDR1 as MNHEY and CDR2 as SMNVEV (reference sequence). CDR3 in DNA: TGTGCCAGCGGTCCGACAGGGGGCTATGGCTACACCTTC. This encodes CASGPTGGYGYTF.

Here the CDR3 DNA reads TGCGCCAGCATTTTTGACAGGAAGAACACTGAAGCTTTCTTT. It yields the protein CASIFDRKNTEAFF. This chain links TRBV10-2 with TRBJ1-1; D may be TRBD1 (6 bases). The CDR3 sequence is 14 residues long. Germline lookup yields CDR1 WSHSY and CDR2 SAAADI. V was clipped by 7 bases and J by 1 base, with 13 bases between them.

V is TRBV5-1 and J is TRBJ1-2; no reliable D call. The V end lost 5 bases, the J end lost 8 bases, and 16 bases lay between the germline ends. Germline V gene lookup returns CDR1 SGHRS and CDR2 YFSETQ. The CDR3 covers 13 residues. This CDR3 reads CASRSDRVRGYTF. As DNA, the CDR3 is TGCGCCAGCAGATCAGACCGGGTGAGAGGCTACACCTTC.

The J gene is TRBJ1-1, the V gene TRBV18, with a weak D call TRBD1 (5 bases). CDR3 size: 15 residues. The ends were cut back, 3 bases at V and 3 bases at J, with 14 bases in the middle. The germline CDR1 and CDR2 sequences are KGHSH and LQKENI. Here the CDR3 reads CASSPTVGSDTEAFF. The CDR3 bases are TGTGCCAGCTCACCGACAGTTGGATCTGACACTGAAGCTTTCTTT.

This clone was seen only once. Written as DNA, the CDR3 is TGTGCCAGCAGTCCCCCCTTCCGACCTTCTAGCGGGCGATACAATGAGCAGTTCTTC. Its translation is CASSPPFRPSSGRYNEQFF. This sequence joins TRBV28 and TRBJ2-1; 8 nucleotides match TRBD2. The junction had 19 bases not matched to a gene; V was cut back by 5 bases and J by 4 bases. The CDR3 consists of 19 residues. Germline CDR1 reads MDHEN; CDR2 reads SYDVKM.

The chain recombines TRBV19 with TRBJ1-2; tentatively, D is TRBD1 (6 bases). Deletions cut 7 bases from V and 0 bases from J, with 12 bases between. The CDR3 is made up of 14 amino acids. CDR1 LNHDA and CDR2 SQIVND come from the germline V gene (reference sequence). Here the CDR3 DNA reads TGTGCCAGTAACCCGGACAGATCTAACTATGGCTACACCTTC. It yields the protein CASNPDRSNYGYTF. The full variable domain, in which reference TRBV19 and TRBJ1-2 provide the parts outside the CDR3, is DGGITQSPKYLFRKEGQNVTLSCEQNLNHDAMYWYRQDPGQGLRLIYYSQIVNDFQKGDIAEGYSVSREKKESFPLTVTSAQKNPTAFYLCASNPDRSNYGYTFGSGTRLTVV.

This chain connects TRBV5-1 to TRBJ1-6, with 10 bases aligning to TRBD1. Germline assignment: CDR1 SGHRS and CDR2 YFSETQ. Trimming at V came to 2 bases and at J to 10 bases, leaving 3 bases not matched to a gene. This CDR3 contains 14 residues. CDR3 coding DNA: TGCGCCAGCAGCTTAGGACAGGGGGTATCACCCCTCCACTTT. As protein: CASSLGQGVSPLHF.

The V call is TRBV3-1 (or the pseudogene TRBV3-2), the J call TRBJ1-4; TRBD1 might be the D (5 bases). Germline V CDR1 and CDR2: LGHDT, YNNKEL (reference sequence). The CDR3 has 14 amino acids. V lost 4 bases to trimming and J lost 8 bases, with 14 bases between them. Here the CDR3 reads CASSLRTRAEKLFF. The CDR3 nucleotides are TGTGCCAGCAGCCTTAGGACAAGGGCAGAAAAACTGTTTTTT.

This clone came up once. This chain links TRBV10-3 with TRBJ2-7; 11 positions match TRBD1. The V gene's germline CDR1 is ENHRY and CDR2 SYGVKD. This CDR3 is 14 amino acids long. Losses at the gene ends were 11 bases for V and 6 bases for J; bases not matched to a gene: 12. The CDR3 nucleotides read TGTGCCTCCAGACCCGGGACAGGGGGGGTCGAGCAGTACTTC. Amino acid sequence: CASRPGTGGVEQYF.

The gene calls are TRBV19 and TRBJ1-2; D gene uncertain. V shed 3 bases and J shed 4 bases, with 15 bases lying between them. The CDR3 covers 15 residues. Germline V gene sequence: CDR1 LNHDA, CDR2 SQIVND (reference sequence). The DNA for the CDR3 is TGTGCCAGTAGTATCCATCAGGAAACCTTCTATGGCTACACCTTC. Translation: CASSIHQETFYGYTF. Full variable domain (outside the CDR3, taken from reference TRBV19 and TRBJ1-2): DGGITQSPKYLFRKEGQNVTLSCEQNLNHDAMYWYRQDPGQGLRLIYYSQIVNDFQKGDIAEGYSVSREKKESFPLTVTSAQKNPTAFYLCASSIHQETFYGYTFGSGTRLTVV.

This clone was recorded a few times. This chain links TRBV7-9 with TRBJ2-1; 10 bases align to TRBD1. Germline V gene sequence: CDR1 SEHNR, CDR2 FQNEAQ (reference sequence). J lost 9 bases, V lost 4 bases, and 9 bases had no gene match. This CDR3 comprises 15 residues. DNA for the CDR3: TGTGCCAGCAGCTCCCCTGGGACAGGGGCTAGTGAGCAGTTCTTC. This translates into CASSSPGTGASEQFF.

The chain uses TRBV6-5 and TRBJ2-2; 9 positions agree with TRBD2. With 6 bases clipped from V and 1 base from J, the junction kept 3 bases outside the gene matches. Germline CDR1 reads MNHEY; CDR2 reads SVGAGI. The CDR3 is 15 amino acids. CDR3 coding DNA: TGTGCCAGCAGACGACTAGCGGAGAACACCGGGGAGCTGTTTTTT. It translates to CASRRLAENTGELFF.

J is TRBJ1-1 and V is TRBV28; 7 bases match TRBD1. CDR1 is MDHEN, CDR2 SYDVKM, per germline. CDR3 size: 14 residues. Trimming at V came to 4 bases and at J to 11 bases, leaving 13 bases not matched to a gene. The CDR3, as DNA: TGTGCCAGCAGTTCATTGGATAGGGGGCGCGGCGCTTTCTTT. Its protein is CASSSLDRGRGAFF.